This T cell receptor beta chain was captured by sequencing in a study of T-cell memory formation after mild COVID-19. The wider study: TCR clusters were mostly confined to one donor each.

The CDR3 length is 14 residues. Trimming removed 6 bases from V and 5 bases from J; junction bases left unmatched: 3. TCRdb reprocessed the 5' RACE reads with MiXCR, giving one entry per CDR3 protein. The data contain around 530,000 distinct CDR3 sequences, roughly 20% of them singletons. This TCR was recovered from an adult woman who had mild COVID-19 (a few samples of this study predate the infection). Cell type and time point are not known. V gene TRBV12-3 or TRBV12-4 combines with J gene TRBJ2-5; 13 bases agree with TRBD2. The specimen sequenced was PBMCs or a T cell subset sorted from them (not recorded which). The CDR3 region has the DNA TGTGCCAGCAGAGGGACTAGCGGGATGGAGACCCAGTACTTC. Its translation is CASRGTSGMETQYF.